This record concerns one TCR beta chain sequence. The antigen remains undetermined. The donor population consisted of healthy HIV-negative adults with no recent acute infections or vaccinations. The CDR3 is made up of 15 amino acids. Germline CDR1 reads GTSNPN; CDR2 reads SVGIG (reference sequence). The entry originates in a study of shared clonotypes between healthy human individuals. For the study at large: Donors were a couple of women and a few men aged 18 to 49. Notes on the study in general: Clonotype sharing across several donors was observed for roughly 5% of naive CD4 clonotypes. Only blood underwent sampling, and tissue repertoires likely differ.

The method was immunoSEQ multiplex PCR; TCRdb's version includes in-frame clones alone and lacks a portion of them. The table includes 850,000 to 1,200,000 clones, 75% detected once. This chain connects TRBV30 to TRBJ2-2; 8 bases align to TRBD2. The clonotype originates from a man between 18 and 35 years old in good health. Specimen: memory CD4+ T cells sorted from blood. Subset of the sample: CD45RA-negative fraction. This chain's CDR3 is CAYTRGGTNTGELFF. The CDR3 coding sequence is TGTGCGTATACACGGGGGGGAACGAACACCGGGGAGCTGTTTTTT.